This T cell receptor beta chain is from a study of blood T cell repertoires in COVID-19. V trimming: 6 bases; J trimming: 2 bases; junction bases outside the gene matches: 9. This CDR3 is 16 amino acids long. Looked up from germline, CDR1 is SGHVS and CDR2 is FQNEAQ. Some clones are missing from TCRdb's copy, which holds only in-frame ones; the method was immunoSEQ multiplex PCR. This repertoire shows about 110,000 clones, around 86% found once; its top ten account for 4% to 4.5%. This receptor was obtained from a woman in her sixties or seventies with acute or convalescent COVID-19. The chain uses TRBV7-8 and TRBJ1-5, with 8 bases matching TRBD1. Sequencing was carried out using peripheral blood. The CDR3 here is CASSRTGIRGNQPQHF. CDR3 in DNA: TGTGCCAGCAGTAGGACAGGGATAAGGGGCAATCAGCCCCAGCATTTT.